This is a list of T cell receptor beta chains from one sample in a study of T cell changes during pregnancy in multiple sclerosis. The protocol was immunoSEQ multiplex PCR, while the TCRdb copy is restricted to in-frame clones and leaves out a portion. This table holds tens of thousands of clones, around 94% found once. Sequenced material: CD8+ T cells from peripheral blood mononuclear cells, taken after pregnancy. These receptors all stem from a female donor with multiple sclerosis, enrolled in a pregnancy study. CDR3s include the opening cysteine and the closing phenylalanine or tryptophan. A D gene is named only where the DNA matches it firmly. Size is omitted from some rows. Given values are once, few, many or a class for expanded clones.

TRBV27	.	.	TRBJ1-1	CASSLGGGFEAFF
TRBV9	.	.	TRBJ1-2	CASSATGSYGYTF
TRBV5-1	once	.	TRBJ2-7	CASSFGQSQYEQYF
TRBV29-1	once	TRBD1	TRBJ1-3	CSVEARPGTGGNTIYF
TRBV7-6	.	TRBD2	TRBJ2-1	CASSLARTSGYNEQFF
TRBV27	.	TRBD1	TRBJ2-1	CASSYQGANEQFF
TRBV6-5	once	.	TRBJ1-1	CASSRGSNQAFF
TRBV19	.	TRBD2	TRBJ2-7	CASSIDRFGTSIYEQYF
TRBV13	.	.	TRBJ1-1	CASSEQGNTEAFF
TRBV7-7	.	.	TRBJ2-2	CASSLRGGNPNTGELFF
TRBV18	.	TRBD1	TRBJ2-1	CASSPPLGTDPFF
TRBV27	.	.	TRBJ2-1	CASSSGTSYNEQFF
TRBV27	.	.	TRBJ2-7	CASSEVGLSYEQYF
TRBV9	.	.	TRBJ2-2	CASSVGRGRMVF
TRBV6-1	.	TRBD2	TRBJ2-7	CASSAEGLAGAYEQYF
TRBV7-6	.	TRBD2	TRBJ2-7	CASSGRSGSYLGDEQYF
TRBV4-3	.	.	TRBJ1-1	CASSQEQGTEAFF
TRBV19	.	.	TRBJ1-5	CASSILLRQPQHF
TRBV5-8	once	TRBD2	TRBJ2-3	CASSLGSGRADTQYF
TRBV6-1	.	.	TRBJ2-7	CASRGSHEQYF
TRBV7-3	.	TRBD2	TRBJ2-7	CASSFGGGCVHRSYEQYF
TRBV28	.	.	TRBJ2-1	CASSLRNNNEQFF
TRBV4-2	.	TRBD1	TRBJ1-1	CASRPPGQGAGNTEAFF